This TCR beta chain was obtained from a study of T cell repertoires in cytomegalovirus infection. Background on the study: Recently identified HLA-C-restricted CMV epitopes were among the peptides used. Indications of both CMV infection and matching HLA type were provided by public TCR beta signatures. Study observations and caveats: Summed frequency of public TCR beta families distinguished CMV carriers with the relevant HLA. HLA-C-restricted CMV clonotypes gave the most frequent clonotype in two of eight donors.

Notes on this clonotype: As yet, its antigen is unknown.

TCRdb reanalysed the reads using MiXCR and keeps one entry per CDR3 protein. This table has 84,000 or so distinct CDR3 sequences, around half appearing once. V was cut by 2 bases and J by 11 bases, with 19 bases left in between. The length of the CDR3 is 16 residues. CDR1 and CDR2 from the germline V gene are MDHEN and SYDVKM. Sequencing was performed on CD8+ T cells from cultured PBMCs, taken from culture after CMV antigen stimulation. The J gene is TRBJ1-6, the V gene TRBV28; TRBD1 is a possible D gene (5 bases). This TCR was recovered from a human donor in good health (CMV status not recorded). Some clones in this sample may be carry-over from other donors' samples. The CDR3 DNA follows: TGTGCCAGCAGTTTAAACAATCAGGACATCACACCACCCCTCCACTTT. The encoded protein is CASSLNNQDITPPLHF.